This T cell receptor (beta chain) stems from a study of somatic mutations in cytotoxic T cells in rheumatoid arthritis. V lost 3 bases and J lost 10, with 12 bases in between. The germline V gene encodes CDR1 SNHLY and CDR2 FYNNEI. CDR3 length: 12 residues. About this clone: Antigen: not known.

The study's findings and limits: For about an eighth of the 65 patients, a single CD8+ clone accounted for more than 20% of CD8+ cells.

Measured with immunoSEQ multiplex PCR; TCRdb has only the in-frame clones, and not every one. The profile shows 5,500 to 8,500 clones, 60% of them singletons. The rearrangement links TRBV2 to TRBJ1-1; D may be TRBD1 (5 bases). This TCR came from a woman aged 40 to 49 in good health. The sequenced sample was CD8+ T cells sorted from blood. The CDR3 region is CASSEVEGLAFF. The CDR3 DNA follows: TGTGCCAGCAGTGAGGTCGAGGGGTTAGCTTTCTTT.